This TCR beta chain is drawn from a study of blood T cell repertoires in COVID-19. Overall study: The samples span acute and convalescent COVID-19 from the United States, Italy and Spain. T cells, B-cell-depleted T cells, or PBMCs supplied cDNA or gDNA.

Using immunoSEQ multiplex PCR, the repertoire was profiled, and TCRdb retains in-frame clones only, with some absent. This table holds fewer than 200,000 clones, 80% to 90% found once. The CDR3 is 16 residues long. V dropped 5 bases and J dropped 9; count of bases not matched to a gene: 15. CDR1 is SGHTA and CDR2 is FQGNSA in the germline V gene. Cohorts were based on clinical histories the participants reported. Among Cohort 3 donors, those recovered had two negative PCRs, clearance, or symptom resolution. The clonotype was recovered from a woman aged 18-29 years who had recovered from COVID-19. This rearrangement joins TRBV7-2 to TRBJ2-1; 8 nucleotides line up with TRBD2. The sample consisted of PBMCs or T cells enriched from blood (not recorded which). The chain's CDR3 is CASSPGGRGASFEQFF. CDR3 nucleotides: TGTGCCAGCAGCCCAGGAGGGCGGGGGGCGAGTTTTGAGCAGTTCTTC.